This T cell receptor beta chain comes out of a study of blood T cell repertoires in COVID-19. Study as a whole: Whether acute or convalescent, the COVID-19 samples came from the United States, Italy and Spain. PBMCs, B-cell-depleted T cells, or T cells provided the cDNA or gDNA that made up the material.

Between the trimmed V and J ends, which lost 5 bases and 10 bases, there was a span of 17 bases. The CDR3 sequence is 14 residues long. Looked up from germline, CDR1 is SGHTA and CDR2 is FQGNSA. How the authors handled the data: Estimation of nucleated cell counts was performed using reference gene primer amplification. Generated by immunoSEQ multiplex PCR, the TCRdb table keeps only in-frame clones and is missing some. D and trimming come from the DNA, and the V and J calls and clone size come from that table. The data hold 140,000 to 150,000 clones, with around 76% observed a single time. This rearrangement joins TRBV7-2 to TRBJ1-4, with TRBD1 as a possible D gene (6 bases). The sequenced sample consisted of peripheral blood. The sequence derives from a man aged 60 to 75 with acute or convalescent COVID-19. The CDR3 DNA is TGTGCCAGCAGCGTGGACAGCAGCGACGGAAAACTGTTTTTT. As protein: CASSVDSSDGKLFF.